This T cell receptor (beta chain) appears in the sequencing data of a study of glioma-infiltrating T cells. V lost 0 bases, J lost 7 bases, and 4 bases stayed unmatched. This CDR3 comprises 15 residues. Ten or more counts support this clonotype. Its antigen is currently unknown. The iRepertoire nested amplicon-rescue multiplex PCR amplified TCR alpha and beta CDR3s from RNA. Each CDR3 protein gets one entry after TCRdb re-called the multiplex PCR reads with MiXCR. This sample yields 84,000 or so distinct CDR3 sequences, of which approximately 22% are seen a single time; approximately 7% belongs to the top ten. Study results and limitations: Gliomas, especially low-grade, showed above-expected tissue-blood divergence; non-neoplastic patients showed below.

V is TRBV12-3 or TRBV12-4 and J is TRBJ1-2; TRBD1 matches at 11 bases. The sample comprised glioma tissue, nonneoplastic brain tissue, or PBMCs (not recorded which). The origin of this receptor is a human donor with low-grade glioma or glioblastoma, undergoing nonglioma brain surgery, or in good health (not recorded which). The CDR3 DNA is TGTGCCAGCAGTTTAGCGGGGACAGGGGGAGGTGGCTACACCTTC. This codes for CASSLAGTGGGGYTF.